This T cell receptor beta chain is from a study of OX40 agonist ivuxolimab in advanced cancers. On the study more broadly: Dose-escalation patients were diagnosed with hepatocellular carcinoma, melanoma, renal cell cancer or head and neck cancer. Findings of the study overall: More expanded clones were seen, on average, in CD8+ T cells than in CD4+.

With regard to this clone: The antigen remains undetermined.

Generated by immunoSEQ multiplex PCR, the TCRdb table keeps only in-frame clones and is missing some. The sample has approximately 37,000 clones, approximately 80% seen once; the top ten hold approximately 22%. This CDR3 region has 15 residues. Germline CDR1 and CDR2: MDHEN and SYDVKM. The V gene end was trimmed by 5 bases and the J gene end by 3 bases; junction bases not matched to a gene: 10. The sample here was CD4+ or CD8+ T cells sorted from blood, taken in a trial of the OX40 agonist ivuxolimab. This rearrangement joins TRBV28 to TRBJ2-7; 7 bases map to TRBD1. The receptor was derived from an adult with an advanced solid tumor such as melanoma, head and neck, liver or kidney cancer. CDR3 DNA: TGTGCCAGCAGTCCGCAGACAGGGTACAACTACGAGCAGTACTTC. This gives the protein CASSPQTGYNYEQYF. Full variable domain (remainder filled in from reference TRBV28 and TRBJ2-7): DVKVTQSSRYLVKRTGEKVFLECVQDMDHENMFWYRQDPGLGLRLIYFSYDVKMKEKGDIPEGYSVSREKKERFSLILESASTNQTSMYLCASSPQTGYNYEQYFGPGTRLTVT.